The clone carrying this T cell receptor beta chain was detected a few times. The CDR3 contains 12 residues. From germline, CDR1 is KGHSH and CDR2 LQKENI. Trimming removed 6 bases from V and 3 bases from J, with 9 bases in between. TCRdb re-called the 5' RACE reads through MiXCR, storing one row per CDR3 protein. The repertoire holds 60,000 or so distinct CDR3 sequences, with about 15% as singletons. These data belong to a study of early T cells in non-severe SARS-CoV-2 infection. Across the study: Bulk RNA taken from unsorted whole blood was sequenced, leaving chains unpaired.

This TCR derives from an adult who was a healthcare worker with PCR-confirmed SARS-CoV-2 infection or an uninfected control (not recorded which). The starting material was whole blood, obtained at baseline. This sequence joins TRBV18 and TRBJ2-7; tentatively, D is TRBD2 (5 bases). The CDR3 coding sequence is TGTGCCAGCTCCCCGGCGGGCTACGAGCAGTACTTC. Its protein is CASSPAGYEQYF.